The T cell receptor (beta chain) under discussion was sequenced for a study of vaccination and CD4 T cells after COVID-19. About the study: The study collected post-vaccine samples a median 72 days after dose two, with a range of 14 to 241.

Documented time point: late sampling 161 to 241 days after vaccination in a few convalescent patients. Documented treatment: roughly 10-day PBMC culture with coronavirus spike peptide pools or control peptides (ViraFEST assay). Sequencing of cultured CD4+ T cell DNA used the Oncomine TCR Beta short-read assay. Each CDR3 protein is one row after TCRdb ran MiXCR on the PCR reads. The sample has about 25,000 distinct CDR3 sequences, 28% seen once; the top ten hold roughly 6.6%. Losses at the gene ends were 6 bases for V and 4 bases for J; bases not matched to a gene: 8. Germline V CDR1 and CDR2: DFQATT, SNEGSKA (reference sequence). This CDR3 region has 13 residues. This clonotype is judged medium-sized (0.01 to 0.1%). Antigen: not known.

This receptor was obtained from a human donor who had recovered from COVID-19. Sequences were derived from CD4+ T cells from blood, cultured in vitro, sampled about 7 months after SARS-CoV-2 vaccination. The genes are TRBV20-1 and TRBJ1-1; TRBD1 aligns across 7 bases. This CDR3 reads CSARLDRATEAFF. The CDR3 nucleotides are TGCAGTGCCAGACTCGACAGGGCCACTGAAGCTTTCTTT.